This record concerns one T cell receptor (beta chain) sequence. This clonotype came up a few times. The target of this receptor is not known. No much larger clonotype is one base removed from it; base qualities were not supplied. This record comes from a study of tumor-infiltrating lymphocytes in oesophageal squamous cell carcinoma (dated by TCRdb to 2016 to 2017). Receptors were amplified or captured by PCR. Sequenced using an Illumina HiSeq 2000. Clones were called with MiXCR by TCRdb after fastp trimmed the public reads at Q25, and only in-frame beta chains were retained. Merged by CDR3 protein, the rows form single entries marked with the most common genes and DNA. Present in this sample are approximately 13,000 distinct CDR3 sequences, 50% to 55% of which were seen just once. The ten largest clones add up to under 30% of the sample. The sequencing input was esophageal tumor tissue. The origin of this receptor is a female donor with esophageal squamous cell carcinoma.

CDR3 protein: CASSRVGPQVHEQYF. The sequence in DNA is TGTGCCAGCAGCCGGGTTGGGCCCCAGGTCCATGAGCAGTACTTC. This receptor chain uses TRBV7-6 and TRBJ2-1; the D gene cannot be named for sure. The DNA end is more similar to TRBJ2-7, so the J call may be wrong. CDR1 and CDR2 (SGHVS, FNYEAQ) derive from the germline V gene. The CDR3 goes from the cysteine to the phenylalanine over 15 residues. Just the 45-base CDR3 DNA is kept, in frame starting at base 1.